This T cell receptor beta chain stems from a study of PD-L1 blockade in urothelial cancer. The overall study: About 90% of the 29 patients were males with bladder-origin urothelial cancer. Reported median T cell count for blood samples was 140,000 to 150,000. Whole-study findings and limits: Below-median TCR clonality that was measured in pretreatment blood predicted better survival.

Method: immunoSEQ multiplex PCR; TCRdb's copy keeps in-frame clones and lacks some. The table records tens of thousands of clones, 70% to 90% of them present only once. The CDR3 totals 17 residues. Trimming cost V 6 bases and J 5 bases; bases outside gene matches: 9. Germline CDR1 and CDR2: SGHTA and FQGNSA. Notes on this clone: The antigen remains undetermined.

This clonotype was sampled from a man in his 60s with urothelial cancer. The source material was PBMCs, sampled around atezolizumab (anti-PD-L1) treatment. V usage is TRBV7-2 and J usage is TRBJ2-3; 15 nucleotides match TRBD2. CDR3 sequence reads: CASRWGLAGGPGDTQYF. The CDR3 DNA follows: TGTGCCAGCAGATGGGGACTAGCGGGGGGCCCTGGAGATACGCAGTATTTT.